These 10 T cell receptor beta chains came from one sample sequenced in a study of T-cell memory formation after mild COVID-19. TCRdb re-called the 5' RACE reads with MiXCR, one entry per CDR3 protein. The sample consists of 250,000 to 350,000 distinct CDR3 sequences, 15% to 20% of them appearing once. Sample: PBMCs or a T cell subset sorted from them (not recorded which). The receptors come from a man between 18 and 35 years old who had mild COVID-19 (a few samples of this study predate the infection). Cell type and time point are not known.

This clonotype was counted between two and nine times. V usage is TRBV27 and J usage is TRBJ1-2; D is perhaps TRBD1 (5 bases). The CDR3 contains 14 residues. Trimming took 8 bases from V and 4 from J, leaving 17 bases between them. Germline lookup yields CDR1 MNHEY and CDR2 SMNVEV (reference sequence). The CDR3 here is CASSRGIRPYGYTF. The CDR3 DNA reads TGTGCCAGCTCAAGGGGTATTCGACCCTATGGCTACACCTTC.

This clonotype was seen a handful of times. The V call is TRBV5-1, the J call TRBJ2-5, with D hard to call. Trimming cost V 8 bases and J 3 bases, with 2 bases left between them. In germline, CDR1 is SGHRS, CDR2 YFSETQ. The CDR3 contains 9 residues. CDR3 DNA: TGCGCCAGGAAAGAGACCCAGTACTTC. Translating gives CARKETQYF.

The chain is built from TRBV3-1 and TRBJ2-2; D remains ambiguous. This CDR3 contains 16 residues. Germline V gene sequence: CDR1 LGHDT, CDR2 YNNKEL (reference sequence). Trimming removed 4 bases from V and 9 bases from J, with 21 bases in between. The CDR3 loop is CASSPLSTTRLRELFF. DNA of the CDR3: TGTGCCAGCAGCCCGTTGTCGACAACTCGGCTTCGGGAGCTGTTTTTT. Full variable domain (remainder filled in from reference TRBV3-1 and TRBJ2-2): DTAVSQTPKYLVTQMGNDKSIKCEQNLGHDTMYWYKQDSKKFLKIMFSYNNKELIINETVPNRFSPKSPDKAHLNLHINSLELGDSAVYFCASSPLSTTRLRELFFGEGSRLTVL.

This clonotype was seen only a few times. The genes are TRBV12-3 or TRBV12-4 and TRBJ2-1; 8 nucleotides match TRBD1. CDR3 length: 14 amino acids. Trimming took 6 bases from V and 6 from J; bases not matched to a gene: 7. CDR3 amino acids: CASRDRGGRNEQFF. CDR3 in DNA: TGTGCCAGCAGAGACAGGGGAGGTCGCAATGAGCAGTTCTTC.

CDR3 sequence: CASSFTVMENQPQHF. The CDR3 DNA sequence: TGTGCCAGCAGCTTCACGGTAATGGAAAACCAGCCCCAGCATTTT. V is TRBV5-5 and J is TRBJ1-5; no definite D call. Germline V lookup: CDR1 SGHKS, CDR2 YYEKEE (reference sequence). V was clipped by 2 bases and J by 7 bases, with 16 bases between them. CDR3 length: 15 residues.

V and J are TRBV3-1 and TRBJ1-2; 7 bases match TRBD1. The CDR3 spans 15 residues. Germline V gene lookup returns CDR1 LGHDT and CDR2 YNNKEL (reference sequence). With V trimmed by 6 bases and J by 2 bases, 9 bases remained unmatched. This CDR3 reads CASRRRWDSNYGYTF. The CDR3 DNA follows: TGTGCCAGCAGACGACGCTGGGACAGCAACTATGGCTACACCTTC.

The chain combines TRBV4-2 with TRBJ2-5; 10 bases fit TRBD2. Looked up from germline, CDR1 is LGHNA and CDR2 is YNFKEQ. V lost 1 base, J lost 5 bases, and 10 bases stayed unmatched. The CDR3 spans 17 residues. CDR3 in amino acids: CASSQGSAGGSWETQYF. In DNA form, the CDR3 reads TGTGCCAGCAGCCAAGGATCAGCGGGGGGGAGCTGGGAGACCCAGTACTTC.

The rearrangement uses TRBV10-3 and TRBJ1-1; D possibly corresponds to TRBD1 (5 bases). Trimming left V 6 bases short and J 6 bases short, with 17 bases between. Germline lookup yields CDR1 ENHRY and CDR2 SYGVKD. The CDR3 runs 14 residues. CDR3 sequence reads: CAISPVGGDSEAFF. DNA of the CDR3: TGTGCCATCAGCCCAGTCGGGGGGGACTCTGAAGCTTTCTTT.

CDR3 sequence: CASSLGAGGADYGYTF. The CDR3 nucleotides read TGTGCCAGCAGCTTAGGGGCAGGGGGCGCTGACTATGGCTACACCTTC. The chain joins TRBV7-9 to TRBJ1-2, with 8 bases aligning to TRBD1. Trimming removed 1 base from V and 3 bases from J; junction bases left unmatched: 7. The CDR3 consists of 16 residues. Germline V gene lookup returns CDR1 SEHNR and CDR2 FQNEAQ (reference sequence).

In the case of this clonotype: A read error may explain this, as a much larger clone is one base away. This chain links TRBV29-1 with TRBJ2-3; 12 bases fit TRBD2. Germline CDR1 SQVTM, CDR2 ANQGSEA. CDR3 length equals 16 residues. The CDR3 coding sequence is TGCAGCGTTGTTCTAGCGGGGGGGTCTAGCACAGATTCGCAGTATTTT. This encodes CSVVLAGGSSTDSQYF.